The 14 T cell receptor beta chains below come from one sample, sequenced in a study of monozygotic twins with inflammatory bowel disease (dated by TCRdb to between 2018 and 2020). The method was 5' RACE. Reads for this sample came from an Illumina HiSeq 2500. Reads reprocessed by TCRdb are summarized as one entry per CDR3 protein sequence, and DNA is absent. This sample's listing comprises approximately 400,000 distinct CDR3 sequences. Of the sample, more than 2% falls within the top ten clones. Sequencing input: blood. The receptors shown here come from a human donor with ulcerative colitis or Crohn's disease, or a healthy co-twin of an affected twin (not recorded which).

This sequence joins TRBV5-1 and TRBJ2-5; the D gene TCRdb calls, TRBD1, cannot be checked with no DNA. Germline assignment: CDR1 SGHRS and CDR2 YFSETQ. The CDR3 extends over 14 amino acids. The CDR3 sequence: CASSLERRGGTQYF. The full variable domain, in which reference TRBV5-1 and TRBJ2-5 provide the parts outside the CDR3, is KAGVTQTPRYLIKTRGQQVTLSCSPISGHRSVSWYQQTPGQGLQFLFEYFSETQRNKGNFPGRFSGRQFSNSRSEMNVSTLELGDSALYLCASSLERRGGTQYFGPGTRLLVL.

The rearrangement links TRBV16 to TRBJ2-3; the D call of TRBD2 rests on TCRdb alone, since no DNA is present to check it. The germline V gene has CDR1 KGHSY and CDR2 FQNENV. The CDR3 extends over 17 amino acids. CDR3 protein: CASSQPLGAGPTDTQYF.

This chain's CDR3 is CAWSSRLPGEQYF. The chain carries TRBV30 and TRBJ2-7; the TCRdb D gene call, TRBD1, has no DNA to confirm it. There are 13 residues in the CDR3. The germline gives CDR1 GTSNPN, CDR2 SVGIG (reference sequence).

The chain couples TRBV12-3 or TRBV12-4 to TRBJ2-1; the D gene TCRdb calls, TRBD2, cannot be checked with no DNA. This CDR3 spans 15 amino acids. The CDR3 reads CASSLRTSSYNEQFF.

CDR3: CSARMSRQGPYEQYF. The chain combines TRBV20-1 with TRBJ2-7; TCRdb names TRBD1, which stays unverified in the absence of DNA. The length of the CDR3 is 15 residues. Germline values: CDR1 DFQATT, CDR2 SNEGSKA (reference sequence).

The CDR3 region is CASSLGLAGEAGQETQYF. The J gene is TRBJ2-5, the V gene TRBV5-1; as DNA is missing, the TRBD2 call by TCRdb cannot be tested. The CDR3 contains 18 residues. The germline gives CDR1 SGHRS, CDR2 YFSETQ.

The V and J genes are TRBV5-1 and TRBJ1-2. The CDR3 totals 14 residues. Per the germline V gene, CDR1 is SGHRS and CDR2 is YFSETQ. CDR3 residues: CASSLDDPNYGYTF. The entire variable domain, with the rest obtained from reference TRBV5-1 and TRBJ1-2, is as follows: KAGVTQTPRYLIKTRGQQVTLSCSPISGHRSVSWYQQTPGQGLQFLFEYFSETQRNKGNFPGRFSGRQFSNSRSEMNVSTLELGDSALYLCASSLDDPNYGYTFGSGTRLTVV.

This sequence joins TRBV5-5 and TRBJ1-2. Per the germline V gene, CDR1 is SGHKS and CDR2 is YYEKEE (reference sequence). This CDR3 region has 15 residues. CDR3 amino acids: CASSLIGRRDYGYTF.

CDR3 residues: CASRERQNTEAFF. The chain joins TRBV5-6 to TRBJ1-1. Looked up from germline, CDR1 is SGHDT and CDR2 is YYEEEE. There are 13 residues in the CDR3.

The rearrangement uses TRBV5-1 and TRBJ2-1; no DNA is available, so the TRBD2 call from TCRdb remains unchecked. The CDR3 length is 17 residues. The V gene's germline CDR1 is SGHRS and CDR2 YFSETQ. The CDR3 reads CASSPQATSGRANEQFF. The full variable domain, rest sourced from reference TRBV5-1 and TRBJ2-1, is KAGVTQTPRYLIKTRGQQVTLSCSPISGHRSVSWYQQTPGQGLQFLFEYFSETQRNKGNFPGRFSGRQFSNSRSEMNVSTLELGDSALYLCASSPQATSGRANEQFFGPGTRLTVL.

This chain connects TRBV19 to TRBJ2-1; TCRdb's D call, TRBD1, is unchecked because there is no DNA. Germline-derived CDR1 and CDR2 are LNHDA and SQIVND (reference sequence). The CDR3 has 16 amino acids. The CDR3 loop is CASSPPPGASYNEQFF.

This chain joins TRBV4-1 and TRBJ1-2; absent DNA, TCRdb's TRBD1 call cannot be checked. Germline V CDR1 and CDR2: MGHRA, YSYEKL. CDR3 length: 15 residues. CDR3 amino acids: CASSQVIGTVYGYTF.

This chain uses TRBV6-1 with TRBJ1-5; TCRdb reports TRBD1, a call that lacks DNA to check it against. The CDR3 runs 15 residues. Germline V gene sequence: CDR1 MNHNS, CDR2 SASEGT. The CDR3 is CASSEQGANRQPQHF.

The chain couples TRBV18 to TRBJ1-1; TCRdb lists TRBD1, though no DNA is available to test this call. Germline V gene sequence: CDR1 KGHSH, CDR2 LQKENI. The length of the CDR3 is 15 residues. CDR3 region: CASSPMQTGNTEAFF.